The clone carrying this T cell receptor (beta chain) was counted at least ten times. What it binds is not known. CDR3 size: 15 residues. Per the germline V gene, CDR1 is MNHEY and CDR2 is SMNVEV (reference sequence). Between the trimmed V and J ends, which lost 6 bases and 2 bases, there was a span of 17 bases. The data were taken from a study of T cells in Graves' hyperthyroidism and ophthalmopathy. Template material for amplifying TCR beta CDR3 regions consisted of RNA transcripts. The TCR CDR3 was amplified in a first-round RT-PCR using the HTBI primer set. TCRdb redid the calling of the multiplex PCR reads with MiXCR, one entry per CDR3 protein. The table records about 350,000 distinct CDR3 sequences, approximately 18% of them present only once. Study conclusions and caveats: Most clonotypes that expanded in the thyroid above 0.001 also showed up in blood. Ophthalmopathy was model-predicted a median 6.5 months pre-onset.

The source of this sequence is a woman in her twenties or thirties with Graves' hyperthyroidism that later progressed to Graves' ophthalmopathy. The chain couples TRBV27 to TRBJ2-7; D uncertain. The sequencing sample was made of blood. CDR3 DNA: TGTGCCAGCAGCCAGCTCCGCAGGTTACCCTACGAGCAGTACTTC. Its translation is CASSQLRRLPYEQYF.